This T cell receptor beta chain was captured by sequencing in a study of blood T cell repertoires in COVID-19. Whole-study context: Researchers got acute and convalescent COVID-19 samples from the United States, Italy and Spain. From T cells, B-cell-depleted T cells, or PBMCs came the material, which was cDNA or gDNA.

Per the original methods: Amplification of reference gene primers provided the estimated nucleated cell counts. Some clones are missing from TCRdb's copy, which holds only in-frame ones; the method was immunoSEQ multiplex PCR. D and trimming come from the DNA, and the V and J calls and clone size come from that table. The table shows 200,000 to 250,000 clones, with 89% occurring only once. There are 15 residues in the CDR3. With 4 bases clipped from V and 7 bases from J, the junction kept 11 bases outside the gene matches. Germline V gene lookup returns CDR1 MNHEY and CDR2 SMNVEV (reference sequence).

The chain is built from TRBV27 and TRBJ2-5; 8 nucleotides align to TRBD2. The clonotype originates from a woman in her 40s with acute or convalescent COVID-19. Sequencing input: peripheral blood. CDR3 loop: CASSYTGGPGGTQYF. DNA for the CDR3: TGTGCCAGCAGTTATACGGGGGGGCCCGGGGGGACCCAGTACTTC.